This T cell receptor beta chain was identified in a study of T cells expressing NK-cell markers. Study summary: Sorted CD3+CD56+NKG2C+, CD3+CD56+NKG2C- and CD3+CD56-NKG2C+ T cells provided the TCR beta repertoires. Of eight sequenced donors, seven were HCMV-seropositive and one HCMV-seronegative.

Study-level findings and limits: The CD3+CD56-NKG2C+ fraction of a few donors was likewise dominated by these clonotypes. It was still unclear whether expanded NKG2C+ T cell clones were HCMV specific.

Each CDR3 protein gets one entry in TCRdb, which reprocessed the 5' RACE reads and gives no DNA. The sample totals 500,000 to 600,000 distinct CDR3 sequences; its top ten clones hold approximately 4%. Germline V gene lookup returns CDR1 SQVTM and CDR2 ANQGSEA. The CDR3 has 13 amino acids. On this clonotype itself: Its antigen is as yet unknown.

This receptor was obtained from a man in his late teens or twenties in good health. Sequences were obtained from blood T cells: a sorted CD56 or NKG2C T cell subset, CD4+ or CD8+ T cells, or bulk PBMC T cells (not recorded which). The chain recombines TRBV29-1 with TRBJ2-1; TCRdb indicates TRBD1, and absent DNA this call remains unverified. CDR3 in amino acids: CSVLGDWNPEQFF.